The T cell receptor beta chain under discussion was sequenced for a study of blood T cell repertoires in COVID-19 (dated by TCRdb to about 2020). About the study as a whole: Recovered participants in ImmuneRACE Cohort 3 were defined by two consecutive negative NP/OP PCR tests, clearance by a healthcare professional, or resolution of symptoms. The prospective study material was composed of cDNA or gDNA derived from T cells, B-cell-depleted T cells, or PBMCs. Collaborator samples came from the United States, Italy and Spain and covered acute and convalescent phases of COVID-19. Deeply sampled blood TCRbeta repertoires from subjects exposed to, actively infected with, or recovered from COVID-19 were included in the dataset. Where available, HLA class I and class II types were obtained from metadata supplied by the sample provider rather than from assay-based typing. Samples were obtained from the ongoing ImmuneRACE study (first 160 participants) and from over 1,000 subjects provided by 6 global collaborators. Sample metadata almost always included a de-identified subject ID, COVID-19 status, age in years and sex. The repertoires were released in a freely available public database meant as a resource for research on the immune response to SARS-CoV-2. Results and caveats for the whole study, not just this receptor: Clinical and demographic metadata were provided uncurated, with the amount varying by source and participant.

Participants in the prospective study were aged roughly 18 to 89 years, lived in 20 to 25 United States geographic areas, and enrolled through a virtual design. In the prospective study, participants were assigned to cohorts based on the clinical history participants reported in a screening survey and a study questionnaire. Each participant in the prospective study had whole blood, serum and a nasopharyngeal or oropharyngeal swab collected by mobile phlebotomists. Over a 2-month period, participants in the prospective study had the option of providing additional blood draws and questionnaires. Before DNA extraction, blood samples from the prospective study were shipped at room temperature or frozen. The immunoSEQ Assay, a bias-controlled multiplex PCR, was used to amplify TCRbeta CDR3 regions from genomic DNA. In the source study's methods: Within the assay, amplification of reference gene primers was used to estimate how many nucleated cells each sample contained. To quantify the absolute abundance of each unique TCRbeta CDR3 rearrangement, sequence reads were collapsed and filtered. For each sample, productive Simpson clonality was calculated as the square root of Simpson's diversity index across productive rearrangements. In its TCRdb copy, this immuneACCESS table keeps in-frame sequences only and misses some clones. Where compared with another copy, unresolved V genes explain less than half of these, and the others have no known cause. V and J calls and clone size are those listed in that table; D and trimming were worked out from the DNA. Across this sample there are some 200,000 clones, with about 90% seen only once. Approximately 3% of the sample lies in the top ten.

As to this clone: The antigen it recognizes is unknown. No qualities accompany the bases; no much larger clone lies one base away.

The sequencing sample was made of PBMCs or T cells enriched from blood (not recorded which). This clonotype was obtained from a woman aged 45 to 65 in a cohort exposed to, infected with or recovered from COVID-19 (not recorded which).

The nucleotide sequence is given as TGTGCTAGTGGTTTAGTAGCGGGGGGGACCTACAATGAGCAGTTCTTC. Its amino acids are CASGLVAGGTYNEQFF. Recombination connected TRBV12-5 to TRBJ2-1, with 11 middle bases fitting TRBD2. The CDR3 runs 16 amino acids, cysteine and phenylalanine included. Of all the DNA, just the CDR3 is kept, 48 bases in frame from base 1. According to the germline V gene, CDR1 reads LGHNT and CDR2 reads FRNRAP. Germline trimming amounts to 3 bases on V and 2 bases on J, with 3 as the count of junction bases outside the gene matches. Joined to the reference TRBV12-5 and TRBJ2-1 proteins, this CDR3 gives the full variable domain: DARVTQTPRHKVTEMGQEVTMRCQPILGHNTVFWYRQTMMQGLELLAYFRNRAPLDDSGMPKDRFSAEMPDATLATLKIQPSEPRDSAVYFCASGLVAGGTYNEQFFGPGTRLTVL.